The clone carrying this T cell receptor beta chain appeared many times. The time point was: patch test 1, 2 weeks after DPC sensitization. The treatment: therapeutic diphenylcyclopropenone sensitization with weekly scalp DPC. This sample is part of a study of human T cells and chemical hapten exposure. TCRdb re-derived calls from the RACE reads in MiXCR, one entry per CDR3 protein. The profile shows approximately 77,000 distinct CDR3 sequences, 6% to 9% of them singletons. CDR3 length: 15 amino acids. With 0 bases removed from V and 0 bases from J, the gap between germline ends came to 11 bases. Germline V gene sequence: CDR1 DFQATT, CDR2 SNEGSKA (reference sequence).

The gene calls are TRBV20-1 and TRBJ1-2; possible D gene TRBD1, 6 bases. This receptor was obtained from a woman aged 25 to 39 with alopecia areata. Some clones in this sample may be carry-over from other donors' samples. This material consisted of whole blood, taken in connection with sensitization to the hapten diphenylcyclopropenone (DPC). CDR3 nucleotides: TGCAGTGCTAGAGAGACAGGTCTAGCTAACTATGGCTACACCTTC. Its translation is CSARETGLANYGYTF.